This T cell receptor beta chain was recorded in a study of blood T cell repertoires in COVID-19. Germline trimming cut 6 bases from V and 6 bases from J; bases unmatched to any gene: 8. CDR1 and CDR2 from the germline V gene are MNHEY and SVGAGI. The CDR3 sequence is 14 residues long. Here immunoSEQ multiplex PCR was the method, and the copy in TCRdb shows in-frame clones only, minus some. The data hold about 410,000 clones, with approximately 90% observed a single time. The sample taken for sequencing was peripheral blood. This chain uses TRBV6-5 with TRBJ2-7, with 10 bases lining up with TRBD2. The TCR originated in a woman aged 30 to 39 with active or convalescent COVID-19. The CDR3 is CASRVPSGSAEQYF. CDR3 bases: TGTGCCAGCAGAGTCCCTAGCGGGAGTGCCGAGCAGTACTTC.